Following are 26 T cell receptor beta chains from one sample sequenced in a study of control samples from healthy donors and cancer patients. Assay: immunoSEQ multiplex PCR; the TCRdb copy retains only in-frame clones and omits some. The sample lists 50,000 to 70,000 clones; around 90% were seen once. Input material: blood. These receptors were obtained from a man aged 50 or older in good health.

The chain has TRBV19 and TRBJ1-6; TRBD1 is a possible D gene (5 bases). Germline V gives CDR1 LNHDA, CDR2 SQIVND (reference sequence). V was cut by 5 bases and J by 7 bases, with 9 bases left in between. This CDR3 region has 13 residues. The CDR3 is CASSLKGNSPLHF. As DNA, the CDR3 is TGTGCCAGTAGTCTCAAGGGGAATTCACCCCTCCACTTT.

The genes are TRBV5-1 and TRBJ2-7, with D tentatively TRBD2 (5 bases). Trimming shortened V by 0 bases and J by 4 bases, and 5 bases separated the two germline ends. Germline assignment: CDR1 SGHRS and CDR2 YFSETQ. This CDR3 contains 12 residues. The CDR3 DNA sequence: TGCGCCAGCAGCTTGGGAGGGTACGAGCAGTACTTC. Translation gives CASSLGGYEQYF.

This rearrangement joins TRBV7-2 to TRBJ1-4; maybe TRBD1 (5 bases). CDR3 length: 12 amino acids. V lost 1 base and J 13 bases, leaving 10 bases between the germline ends. CDR1 SGHTA and CDR2 FQGNSA come from the germline V gene. The CDR3 sequence is CASSLDQGVLFF. As DNA, the CDR3 is TGTGCCAGCAGCTTAGACCAGGGAGTACTGTTTTTT.

The V gene is TRBV5-8, the J gene TRBJ1-5; perhaps TRBD1 as D (6 bases). The CDR3 is made up of 14 amino acids. V shed 2 bases and J shed 5 bases, with 11 bases lying between them. CDR1 and CDR2 from the germline V gene are SGHTS and YDEGEE. CDR3 in DNA: TGTGCCAGCAGCTTACAGGGACCAGATCAGCCCCAGCATTTT. This codes for CASSLQGPDQPQHF.

The V and J genes are TRBV6-6 and TRBJ2-7, with 10 positions matching TRBD2. The CDR3 is 14 residues long. Trimming removed 11 bases from V and 6 bases from J; junction bases left unmatched: 13. Germline V CDR1 and CDR2: MNHNY, SVGAGI (reference sequence). The CDR3 spells CASQGLAVVGEQYF. CDR3 in DNA: TGTGCCTCACAAGGACTAGCGGTTGTGGGCGAGCAGTACTTC.

The chain uses TRBV3-1 (or the pseudogene TRBV3-2) and TRBJ2-2; 9 nucleotides agree with TRBD2. The trim removed 5 bases at V and 4 bases at J, leaving 2 bases unmatched. This CDR3 comprises 14 residues. Germline assignment: CDR1 LGHDT and CDR2 YNNKEL (reference sequence). Here the CDR3 reads CASSSSGTTGELFF. Written as DNA, the CDR3 is TGTGCCAGCAGCTCTAGCGGGACCACCGGGGAGCTGTTTTTT.

In this sample, this clone turned up a few times. The chain uses TRBV7-2 and TRBJ2-7; possibly TRBD1 or TRBD2 for D (5 bases each). Germline V lookup: CDR1 SGHTA, CDR2 FQGNSA. Trimming cost V 4 bases and J 2 bases, with 12 bases left between them. This CDR3 spans 14 amino acids. CDR3 in amino acids: CASSSGPAPYEQYF. The CDR3 nucleotides read TGTGCCAGCAGCTCGGGACCGGCGCCCTACGAGCAGTACTTC.

The rearrangement uses TRBV6-1 and TRBJ1-1; possible D gene TRBD1, 5 bases. Per germline, CDR1 MNHNS and CDR2 SASEGT. There are 14 residues in the CDR3. Trimming removed 2 bases from V and 3 bases from J, with 10 bases in between. The CDR3 loop reads CASSEQGADTEAFF. DNA for the CDR3: TGTGCCAGCAGTGAACAGGGTGCAGACACTGAAGCTTTCTTT.

This clone was seen a handful of times. V and J are TRBV7-8 and TRBJ2-3, with 12 bases aligning to TRBD2. J gave up 3 bases and V 1 base, and 2 bases lay outside the gene matches. In germline, CDR1 is SGHVS, CDR2 FQNEAQ. This CDR3 contains 16 residues. The CDR3 DNA is TGTGCCAGCAGCTTAGGACTAGCGGGAGAAACAGATACGCAGTATTTT. Its translation is CASSLGLAGETDTQYF.

This chain joins TRBV28 and TRBJ2-1, with 8 bases fitting TRBD2. CDR1 is MDHEN, CDR2 SYDVKM, per germline. This CDR3 spans 17 amino acids. J lost 5 bases, V lost 0 bases, and 9 bases had no gene match. CDR3: CASSLWGSGGPHNEQFF. CDR3 nucleotide sequence: TGTGCCAGCAGTTTATGGGGGTCGGGAGGGCCCCACAATGAGCAGTTCTTC.

V usage is TRBV19 and J usage is TRBJ1-1; a possible D gene is TRBD1 (5 bases). The CDR3 is 14 residues long. Germline V gives CDR1 LNHDA, CDR2 SQIVND (reference sequence). The V end lost 6 bases, the J end lost 0 bases, and 11 bases lay between the germline ends. Here the CDR3 reads CASSWPGVNTEAFF. The CDR3 DNA is TGTGCCAGTAGCTGGCCGGGGGTGAACACTGAAGCTTTCTTT.

V and J are TRBV7-9 and TRBJ2-1; D possibly corresponds to TRBD1 (5 bases). The CDR3 runs 13 residues. The V end lost 3 bases, the J end lost 8 bases, and 11 bases lay between the germline ends. Germline assignment: CDR1 SEHNR and CDR2 FQNEAQ (reference sequence). This chain's CDR3 is CASSFPPRDEQFF. The DNA of the CDR3 is TGTGCCAGCAGCTTTCCTCCCAGGGATGAGCAGTTCTTC.

The chain is built from TRBV27 and TRBJ1-2; 7 nucleotides line up with TRBD1. In germline, CDR1 is MNHEY, CDR2 SMNVEV (reference sequence). The CDR3 sequence is 15 residues long. Unmatched junction bases numbered 11, after V lost 5 bases and J lost 5 bases. CDR3 nucleotide sequence: TGTGCCAGCAGTACCACCCCCGGGACAGTGTATGGCTACACCTTC. Translated, it gives CASSTTPGTVYGYTF.

The chain couples TRBV6-5 to TRBJ2-1, with TRBD2 as a possible D gene (5 bases). V was cut by 0 bases and J by 8 bases, with 14 bases left in between. CDR3 length: 15 amino acids. From germline, CDR1 is MNHEY and CDR2 SVGAGI. CDR3 amino acids: CASSYSRGEGDEQFF. DNA of the CDR3: TGTGCCAGCAGTTACTCGCGCGGTGAGGGCGATGAGCAGTTCTTC.

This chain uses TRBV3-1 (or the pseudogene TRBV3-2) with TRBJ2-1; TRBD2 is a possible D gene (7 bases). CDR3 length: 16 residues. Trimming pared 4 bases from V and 10 bases from J, leaving 23 bases between. The V gene's germline CDR1 is LGHDT and CDR2 YNNKEL (reference sequence). The CDR3 nucleotides are TGTGCCAGCAGCCCATTCGGGACTACCCTTACAGGGGAGCAGTTCTTC. This sequence encodes CASSPFGTTLTGEQFF.

The J gene is TRBJ2-7, the V gene TRBV6-5, with D maybe TRBD2 (6 bases). The CDR3 is made up of 13 amino acids. V was clipped by 6 bases and J by 6 bases, with 15 bases between them. The germline gives CDR1 MNHEY, CDR2 SVGAGI. CDR3 in DNA: TGTGCCAGCAGGAGGGACTTCCTGGGCGAGCAGTACTTC. Translated, it gives CASRRDFLGEQYF.

This chain connects TRBV6-6 to TRBJ2-1; 7 nucleotides agree with TRBD2. V lost 2 bases, J lost 13 bases, and 5 bases stayed unmatched. The CDR3 spans 12 residues. CDR1 and CDR2 (germline): MNHNY, SVGAGI (reference sequence). The CDR3 loop reads CASSYKAGDQFF. The CDR3 DNA reads TGTGCCAGCAGTTACAAGGCGGGAGATCAGTTCTTC.

The J gene is TRBJ1-1, the V gene TRBV5-6; weak D call: TRBD1 (6 bases). The CDR3 sequence is 14 residues long. The V gene's germline CDR1 is SGHDT and CDR2 YYEEEE. V was clipped by 4 bases and J by 7 bases, with 17 bases between them. CDR3: CASSVLQGGSEAFF. CDR3 in DNA: TGTGCCAGCAGCGTCCTACAGGGTGGCAGTGAAGCTTTCTTT. The complete variable domain, with remaining parts taken from reference TRBV5-6 and TRBJ1-1, reads DAGVTQSPTHLIKTRGQQVTLRCSPKSGHDTVSWYQQALGQGPQFIFQYYEEEERQRGNFPDRFSGHQFPNYSSELNVNALLLGDSALYLCASSVLQGGSEAFFGQGTRLTVV.

The genes are TRBV6-5 and TRBJ1-3, with 10 bases identical to TRBD1. The CDR3 loop spans 15 amino acids. CDR1 and CDR2 from the germline V gene are MNHEY and SVGAGI. J lost 4 bases, V lost 5 bases, and 5 bases had no gene match. CDR3 coding DNA: TGTGCCAGCAGTCGGGACAGGGGAACAGGAAACACCATATATTTT. This codes for CASSRDRGTGNTIYF.

This clone was seen once. The rearrangement joins TRBV5-1 to TRBJ1-1; D is undetermined. Deletions cut 6 bases from V and 5 bases from J, with 11 bases between. The germline gives CDR1 SGHRS, CDR2 YFSETQ. The length of the CDR3 is 12 residues. This CDR3 is CASTSPGTEAFF. The CDR3, as DNA: TGCGCCAGCACCTCCCCGGGGACTGAAGCTTTCTTT.

The V and J genes are TRBV27 and TRBJ2-7; D might be TRBD2 (5 bases). The CDR3 sequence is 15 residues long. V lost 4 bases to trimming and J lost 0 bases, with 13 bases between them. CDR1 and CDR2 from the germline V gene are MNHEY and SMNVEV (reference sequence). In nucleotides, the CDR3 is TGTGCCAGCAGTTCCTTGGCTAGCCCCTCCTACGAGCAGTACTTC. The encoded protein is CASSSLASPSYEQYF.

Notes on this clone: The DNA is omitted, as the CDR3 cannot be located on it reliably, and the CDR3 follows TCRdb's listing. CDR3 protein: CASSFGEGNEQFF. The chain joins TRBV27 to TRBJ2-1; whether TRBD2, the table's D call, matches the DNA was not checked. Germline V CDR1 and CDR2: MNHEY, SMNVEV (reference sequence). Including both end residues, the CDR3 is 13 amino acids long.

The chain couples TRBV27 to TRBJ1-4; D is undetermined. Germline CDR1 reads MNHEY; CDR2 reads SMNVEV (reference sequence). This CDR3 is built from 17 residues. Deletions cut 6 bases from V and 0 bases from J, with 17 bases between. The chain's CDR3 is CASSEDLAGATNEKLFF. CDR3 DNA sequence: TGTGCCAGCAGCGAAGATTTGGCAGGAGCAACTAATGAAAAACTGTTTTTT.

The chain is built from TRBV24-1 and TRBJ2-1; possible D gene TRBD1, 8 bases. Germline CDR1 reads KGHDR; CDR2 reads SFDVKD. This CDR3 has 19 amino acids. V lost 5 bases, J lost 0 bases, and 22 bases lay in between. CDR3 loop: CATSGTGGQAKSSYNEQFF. The DNA for the CDR3 is TGTGCCACCAGTGGTACGGGGGGACAGGCCAAAAGCTCCTACAATGAGCAGTTCTTC.

The rearrangement uses TRBV24-1 and TRBJ1-2, with 9 bases fitting TRBD1. V dropped 5 bases and J dropped 5; count of bases not matched to a gene: 11. This CDR3 has 16 residues. Germline lookup yields CDR1 KGHDR and CDR2 SFDVKD. CDR3 nucleotide sequence: TGTGCCACCAGTGGGCATACAGGGGGCCATTTTTATGGCTACACCTTC. This encodes CATSGHTGGHFYGYTF.

The rearrangement links TRBV9 to TRBJ2-1; perhaps TRBD2 as D (6 bases). V lost 0 bases and J lost 13, with 17 bases in between. Looked up from germline, CDR1 is SGDLS and CDR2 is YYNGEE. This CDR3 region has 14 residues. The CDR3 loop is CASSVGGERLVQFF. CDR3 DNA: TGTGCCAGCAGCGTAGGGGGGGAGAGGTTAGTCCAGTTCTTC.